These 21 T cell receptor beta chains share one sample of origin, sequenced in a study of blood T cell repertoires in COVID-19. Libraries were prepared by immunoSEQ multiplex PCR; TCRdb keeps only in-frame clonotypes and omits some of them. The top ten hold approximately 6.1% of the sample, which has about 200,000 clones, about nine tenths seen once. The specimen sequenced was peripheral blood. The receptors were sampled from a man aged 80 or over with acute or convalescent COVID-19.

The V gene is TRBV28, the J gene TRBJ1-5; tentatively, D is TRBD1 (6 bases). Between the trimmed V and J ends, which lost 3 bases and 3 bases, there was a span of 12 bases. This CDR3 contains 15 residues. CDR1 MDHEN and CDR2 SYDVKM come from the germline V gene. The CDR3 region has the DNA TGTGCCAGCAGTTTTCTAGGGGGGGACAATCAGCCCCAGCATTTT. Its translation: CASSFLGGDNQPQHF.

CDR3 sequence reads: CSVNRDRGPDTQYF. CDR3 in DNA: TGCAGCGTTAACCGGGACAGGGGACCAGATACGCAGTATTTT. The gene calls are TRBV29-1 and TRBJ2-3; TRBD1 matches 10 bases. There are 14 residues in the CDR3. V was clipped by 5 bases and J by 4 bases; unmatched bases: 6. Germline CDR1 and CDR2: SQVTM and ANQGSEA.

The rearrangement links TRBV30 to TRBJ1-4; tentative D call: TRBD1 (6 bases). The V gene's germline CDR1 is GTSNPN and CDR2 SVGIG (reference sequence). Trimming pared 6 bases from V and 7 bases from J, leaving 15 bases between. This CDR3 region has 13 residues. DNA for the CDR3: TGTGCCTGCCACAGGGAAAAGGGTGAAAAACTGTTTTTT. It specifies CACHREKGEKLFF.

This clone was recorded a few times. This sample also contains other DNA sequences that code for the same CDR3. CDR3 nucleotides: TGTGCCAGCAGTTTTTGGCAGAACACTGAAGCTTTCTTT. Translated, it gives CASSFWQNTEAFF. The chain is built from TRBV27 and TRBJ1-1; no firm D call. Germline V gene data show CDR1 as MNHEY and CDR2 as SMNVEV (reference sequence). The V and J ends lost 3 bases and 1 base respectively, with 6 bases between them. The CDR3 is 13 residues long.

The chain is built from TRBV5-8 and TRBJ1-5; D not resolved. Germline V lookup: CDR1 SGHTS, CDR2 YDEGEE. V was clipped by 0 bases and J by 4 bases, with 8 bases between them. This CDR3 is built from 14 residues. The CDR3 DNA reads as TGTGCCAGCAGCTTGGTTGCGGATAATCAGCCCCAGCATTTT. Amino acid sequence: CASSLVADNQPQHF.

This clone was seen a single time. V is TRBV18 and J is TRBJ2-7, with 8 nucleotides matching TRBD2. V lost 3 bases, J lost 3 bases, and 1 base stayed unmatched. Germline V gene sequence: CDR1 KGHSH, CDR2 LQKENI. The CDR3 is 13 residues long. The CDR3 DNA is TGTGCCAGCTCACCGGGACTAGACTACGAGCAGTACTTC. This sequence encodes CASSPGLDYEQYF.

The chain uses TRBV7-9 and TRBJ1-5, with D unresolved. Deletions cut 6 bases from V and 1 base from J, with 7 bases between. Per the germline V gene, CDR1 is SEHNR and CDR2 is FQNEAQ (reference sequence). This CDR3 has 13 residues. This CDR3 is CASSGLSNQPQHF. The CDR3 DNA reads as TGTGCCAGCAGTGGGCTGAGCAATCAGCCCCAGCATTTT.

This clone was recorded only once. The V call is TRBV5-1, the J call TRBJ2-2; 7 bases line up with TRBD2. The V gene end was trimmed by 0 bases and the J gene end by 1 base; junction bases not matched to a gene: 6. Germline V gene lookup returns CDR1 SGHRS and CDR2 YFSETQ. The CDR3 contains 17 residues. The CDR3 reads CASSLARLAENTGELFF. For the CDR3, the DNA is TGCGCCAGCAGCTTGGCCAGGCTAGCGGAGAACACCGGGGAGCTGTTTTTT.

This clone was recorded once. The V call is TRBV7-2, the J call TRBJ2-7; D is perhaps TRBD1 (6 bases). The CDR3 is 15 amino acids. From germline, CDR1 is SGHTA and CDR2 FQGNSA. Trimming removed 1 base at V and 3 bases at J, with 13 bases between. The CDR3, as DNA: TGTGCCAGCAGCTTAGGGACAGAGACCTACTACGAGCAGTACGTC. Its protein is CASSLGTETYYEQYV.

This rearrangement joins TRBV5-1 to TRBJ2-3; TRBD2 is a possible D gene (5 bases). The germline V gene has CDR1 SGHRS and CDR2 YFSETQ. V lost 3 bases, J lost 2 bases, and 10 bases lay in between. CDR3 size: 14 residues. The CDR3 here is CASSSSSLTDTQYF. The CDR3 DNA follows: TGCGCCAGCAGCTCTAGCAGCCTCACAGATACGCAGTATTTT.

J is TRBJ1-2 and V is TRBV14; possible D gene TRBD1, 6 bases. There are 13 residues in the CDR3. The germline gives CDR1 SGHDN, CDR2 FVKESK. Deletions cut 2 bases from V and 5 bases from J, with 9 bases between. This CDR3 reads CASSQTGRYGYTF. The CDR3 nucleotides read TGTGCCAGCAGCCAAACAGGGAGATATGGCTACACCTTC.

V gene TRBV15 combines with J gene TRBJ1-2; 8 nucleotides agree with TRBD1. Germline V gene sequence: CDR1 LNHNV, CDR2 YYDKDF (reference sequence). This CDR3 contains 17 residues. V lost 3 bases, J lost 1 base, and 10 bases stayed unmatched. The CDR3, as DNA: TGTGCCACCAGCAGCCCCGACAGGGGTCTCCTTAACTATGGCTACACCTTC. Amino acids: CATSSPDRGLLNYGYTF.

This clone was recorded a few times. V usage is TRBV21-1 and J usage is TRBJ1-6. TRBV21-1 is given as a pseudogene. The CDR3 runs to 19 residues. CDR3 coding DNA: TGTGCCAGCAGCAAGGGGACTCCGGGACCTTGGGGGACGAATTCACCCCTCCACTTT. Translating it yields CASSKGTPGPWGTNSPLHF.

CDR3 region: CASSPQGNTGELFF. CDR3 nucleotide sequence: TGTGCCAGCAGCCCACAGGGGAACACCGGGGAGCTGTTTTTT. The rearrangement joins TRBV7-9 to TRBJ2-2; maybe TRBD1 (6 bases). From germline, CDR1 is SEHNR and CDR2 FQNEAQ (reference sequence). V was trimmed by 5 bases and J by 1 base, leaving 8 bases between them. The CDR3 is 14 residues long.

The chain has TRBV14 and TRBJ2-3, with TRBD1 matching 7 bases. The CDR3 contains 16 residues. Germline CDR1 is SGHDN and CDR2 is FVKESK. The trim removed 3 bases at V and 1 base at J, leaving 7 bases unmatched. The CDR3 protein is CASSQKGGAGTDTQYF. In nucleotides, the CDR3 is TGTGCCAGCAGCCAGAAAGGGGGCGCAGGCACAGATACGCAGTATTTT.

The J gene is TRBJ2-6, the V gene TRBV7-8; D is perhaps TRBD1 (5 bases). The germline gives CDR1 SGHVS, CDR2 FQNEAQ. Trimming removed 4 bases from V and 2 bases from J, with 12 bases in between. CDR3 length: 16 residues. CDR3 in amino acids: CASSSPGHPGANVLTF. CDR3 nucleotide sequence: TGTGCCAGCAGCTCCCCCGGACACCCTGGGGCCAACGTCCTGACTTTC. The whole variable domain, filled in from reference TRBV7-8 and TRBJ2-6, reads GAGVSQSPRYKVAKRGQDVALRCDPISGHVSLFWYQQALGQGPEFLTYFQNEAQLDKSGLPSDRFFAERPEGSVSTLKIQRTQQEDSAVYLCASSSPGHPGANVLTFGAGSRLTVL.

On this clone: The junction differs from germline at one of its ends, possibly a read error. V gene TRBV7-3 combines with J gene TRBJ2-4, with D tentatively TRBD1 (8 bases). The germline CDR1 and CDR2 sequences are SGHTA and FQGTGA. The length of the CDR3 is 16 residues. CDR3 nucleotide sequence: TGTGCCAGCAGCGTAACAGGGGGGGTTGCCAAAAACATTCAGTACTTC. It encodes CASSVTGGVAKNIQYF.

The rearrangement uses TRBV20-1 and TRBJ2-7; 9 nucleotides match TRBD1. This CDR3 spans 15 amino acids. Looked up from germline, CDR1 is DFQATT and CDR2 is SNEGSKA (reference sequence). The ends lost 3 bases at V and 6 bases at J; junction bases unmatched: 12. For the CDR3, the DNA is TGCAGTGCTAGTATCTATGGGACAGGGTTCGGCGAGCAGTACTTC. Protein product: CSASIYGTGFGEQYF.

The V gene is TRBV7-3, the J gene TRBJ2-1; weak D call: TRBD2 (6 bases). Germline V gene data show CDR1 as SGHTA and CDR2 as FQGTGA. V shed 5 bases and J shed 7 bases, with 18 bases lying between them. The CDR3 is 15 amino acids. The CDR3 loop reads CASSIDSGTLNEQFF. Written as DNA, the CDR3 is TGTGCCAGCAGCATAGACTCCGGGACTTTAAATGAGCAGTTCTTC.

In this sample, this clone turned up a few times. The rearrangement joins TRBV12-3 or TRBV12-4 to TRBJ1-1; D may be TRBD1 (5 bases). The ends were cut back, 3 bases at V and 7 bases at J, with 12 bases in the middle. The CDR3 runs 13 residues. CDR3 DNA: TGTGCCAGCAGTTTTTCAGGGCCTGGTGAAGCTTTCTTT. It codes for CASSFSGPGEAFF.

The CDR3 sequence: CASSPGQGETEAFF. In nucleotides, the CDR3 is TGTGCCAGCTCCCCTGGACAGGGAGAGACTGAAGCTTTCTTT. J is TRBJ1-1 and V is TRBV18, with 8 positions matching TRBD1. V lost 6 bases, J lost 5 bases, and 8 bases stayed unmatched. Germline lookup yields CDR1 KGHSH and CDR2 LQKENI. The CDR3 sequence is 14 residues long.